This T cell receptor (beta chain) is from a study of T cells in Graves' hyperthyroidism and ophthalmopathy. Whole-study findings and limits: Researchers report that a 13 V-J model separated ophthalmopathy from stable hyperthyroidism. Prediction of ophthalmopathy progression came a median around 7.1 months pre-onset. The majority of expanded thyroid clonotypes above 0.001 also appeared in blood.

For Graves' hyperthyroidism to be stable, ophthalmopathy could not progress within 18 months. Amplified TCR beta CDR3 regions derived from RNA transcripts. The HTBI primer set drove a first-round RT-PCR of the TCR CDR3. TCRdb re-analysed the multiplex PCR reads in MiXCR, keeping a single row per CDR3 protein. The sample includes more than 650,000 distinct CDR3 sequences, 13% to 15% seen only once; the top ten take around 9.6%. CDR1 is KGHDR, CDR2 SFDVKD, per germline. The CDR3 is made up of 18 amino acids. Trimming removed 4 bases from V and 0 bases from J; junction bases left unmatched: 7. This clonotype was detected a few times. Its target is not known. The missing conserved phenylalanine or tryptophan at the end of this CDR3 makes a read error likely.

Material: blood. The V call is TRBV24-1, the J call TRBJ2-1, with TRBD2 identical over 11 bases. The clonotype comes from a woman in her late teens or twenties with Graves' hyperthyroidism. The CDR3 DNA reads as TGTGCCACCAGTGACCCGCGGACTAGCGGGCTCTCCTACAATGAGCAGTTCCTC. Protein: CATSDPRTSGLSYNEQFL.